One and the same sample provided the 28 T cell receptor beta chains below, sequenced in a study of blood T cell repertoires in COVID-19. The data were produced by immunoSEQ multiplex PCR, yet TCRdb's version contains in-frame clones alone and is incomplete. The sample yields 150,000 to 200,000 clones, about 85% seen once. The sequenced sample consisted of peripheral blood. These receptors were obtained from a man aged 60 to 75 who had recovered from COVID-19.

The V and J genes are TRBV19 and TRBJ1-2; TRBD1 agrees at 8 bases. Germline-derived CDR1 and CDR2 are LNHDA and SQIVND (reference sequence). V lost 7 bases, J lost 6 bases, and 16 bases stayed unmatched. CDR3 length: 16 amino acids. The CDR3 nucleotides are TGTGCCAGTACCCCCAAATACACAGGGGGTGGGCATGGCTACACCTTC. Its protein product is CASTPKYTGGGHGYTF.

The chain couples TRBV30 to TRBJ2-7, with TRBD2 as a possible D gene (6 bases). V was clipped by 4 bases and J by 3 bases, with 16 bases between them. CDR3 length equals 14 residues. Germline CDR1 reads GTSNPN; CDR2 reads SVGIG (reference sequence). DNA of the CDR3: TGTGCCTGGACCCCCGGGAGTCAATTCTACGAGCAGTACTTC. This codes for CAWTPGSQFYEQYF.

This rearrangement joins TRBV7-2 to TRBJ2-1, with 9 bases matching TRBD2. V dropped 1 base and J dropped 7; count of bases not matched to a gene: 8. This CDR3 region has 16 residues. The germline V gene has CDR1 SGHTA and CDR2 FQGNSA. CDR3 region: CASSLEGSGGRNEQFF. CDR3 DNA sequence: TGTGCCAGCAGCTTAGAGGGCAGCGGGGGGCGGAATGAGCAGTTCTTC.

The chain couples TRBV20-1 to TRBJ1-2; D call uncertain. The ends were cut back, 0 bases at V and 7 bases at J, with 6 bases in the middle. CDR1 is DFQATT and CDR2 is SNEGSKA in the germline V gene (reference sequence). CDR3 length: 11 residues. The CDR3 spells CSARDRSGYTF. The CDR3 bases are TGCAGTGCTAGAGATCGGTCTGGCTACACCTTC.

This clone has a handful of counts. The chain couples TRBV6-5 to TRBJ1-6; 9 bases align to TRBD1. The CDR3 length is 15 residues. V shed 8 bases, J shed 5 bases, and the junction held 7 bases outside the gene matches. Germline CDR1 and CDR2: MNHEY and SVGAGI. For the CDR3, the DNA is TGTGCCAGCGAGAGCCGGGACAGGGATAATTCACCCCTCCACTTT. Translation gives CASESRDRDNSPLHF.

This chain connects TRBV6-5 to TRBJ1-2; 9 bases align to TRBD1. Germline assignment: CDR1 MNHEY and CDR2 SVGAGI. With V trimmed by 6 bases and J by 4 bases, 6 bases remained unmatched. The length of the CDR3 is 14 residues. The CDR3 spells CASSTGGGLYGYTF. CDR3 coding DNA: TGTGCCAGCAGCACAGGGGGCGGCCTCTATGGCTACACCTTC.

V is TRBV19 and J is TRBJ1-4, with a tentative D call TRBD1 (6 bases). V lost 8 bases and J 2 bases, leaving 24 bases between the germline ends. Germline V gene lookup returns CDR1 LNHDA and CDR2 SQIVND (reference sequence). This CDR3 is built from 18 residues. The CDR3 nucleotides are TGTGCCAGTGGTAGTGGGGGCCGCGCGTCTACGACTAATGAAAAACTGTTTTTT. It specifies CASGSGGRASTTNEKLFF.

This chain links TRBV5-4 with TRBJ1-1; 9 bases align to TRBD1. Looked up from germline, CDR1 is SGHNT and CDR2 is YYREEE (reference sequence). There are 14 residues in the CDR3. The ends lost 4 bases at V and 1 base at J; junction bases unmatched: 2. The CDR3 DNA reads TGTGCCAGCAGCGGGGACAGGGCGAACACTGAAGCTTTCTTT. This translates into CASSGDRANTEAFF.

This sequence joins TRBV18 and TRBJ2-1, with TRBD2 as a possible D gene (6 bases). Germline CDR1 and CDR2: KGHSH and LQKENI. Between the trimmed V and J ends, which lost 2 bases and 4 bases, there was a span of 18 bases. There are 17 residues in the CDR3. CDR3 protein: CASSPGEKGAGYNEQFF. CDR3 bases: TGTGCCAGCTCACCAGGAGAAAAGGGCGCGGGGTACAATGAGCAGTTCTTC.

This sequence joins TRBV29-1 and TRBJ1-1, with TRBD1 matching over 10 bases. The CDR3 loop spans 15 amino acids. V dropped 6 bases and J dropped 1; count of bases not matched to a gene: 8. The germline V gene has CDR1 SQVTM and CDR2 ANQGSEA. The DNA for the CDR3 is TGCAGCGTCGCGACAGGGGGCATACCGAACACTGAAGCTTTCTTT. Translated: CSVATGGIPNTEAFF.

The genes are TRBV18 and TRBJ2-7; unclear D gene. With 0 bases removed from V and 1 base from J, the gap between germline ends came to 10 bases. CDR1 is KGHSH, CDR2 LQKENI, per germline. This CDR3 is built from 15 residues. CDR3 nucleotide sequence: TGTGCCAGCTCACCACCGTCCCAGACATCCTACGAGCAGTACTTC. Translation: CASSPPSQTSYEQYF.

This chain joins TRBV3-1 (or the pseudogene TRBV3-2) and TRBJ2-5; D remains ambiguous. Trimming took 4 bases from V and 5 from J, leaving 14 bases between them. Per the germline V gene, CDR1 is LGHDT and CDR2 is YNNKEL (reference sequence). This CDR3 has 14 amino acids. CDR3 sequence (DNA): TGTGCCAGCAGCCCCTTCAGCTCGAGGGAGACCCAGTACTTC. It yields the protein CASSPFSSRETQYF.

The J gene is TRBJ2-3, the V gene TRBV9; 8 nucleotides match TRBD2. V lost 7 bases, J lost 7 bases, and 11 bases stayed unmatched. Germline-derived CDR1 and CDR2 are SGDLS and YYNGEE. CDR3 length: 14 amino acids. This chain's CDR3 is CASGPGLERHTQYF. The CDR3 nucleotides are TGTGCCAGCGGTCCGGGACTAGAAAGGCATACGCAGTATTTT.

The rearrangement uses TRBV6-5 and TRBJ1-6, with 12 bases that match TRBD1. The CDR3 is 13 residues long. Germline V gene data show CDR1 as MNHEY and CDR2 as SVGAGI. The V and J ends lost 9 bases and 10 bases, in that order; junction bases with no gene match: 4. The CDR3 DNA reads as TGTGCCAGTACCGGGACAGGGGGCTCACCCCTCCACTTT. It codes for CASTGTGGSPLHF.

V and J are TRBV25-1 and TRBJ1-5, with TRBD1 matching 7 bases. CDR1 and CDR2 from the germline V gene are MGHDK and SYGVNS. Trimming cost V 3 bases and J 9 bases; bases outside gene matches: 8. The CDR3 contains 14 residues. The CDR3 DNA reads TGTGCCAGCAGTGACGGGACAGCCGGCCTGCCCCAGCATTTT. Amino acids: CASSDGTAGLPQHF. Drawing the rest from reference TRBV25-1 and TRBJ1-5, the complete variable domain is EADIYQTPRYLVIGTGKKITLECSQTMGHDKMYWYQQDPGMELHLIHYSYGVNSTEKGDLSSESTVSRIRTEHFPLTLESARPSHTSQYLCASSDGTAGLPQHFGDGTRLSIL.

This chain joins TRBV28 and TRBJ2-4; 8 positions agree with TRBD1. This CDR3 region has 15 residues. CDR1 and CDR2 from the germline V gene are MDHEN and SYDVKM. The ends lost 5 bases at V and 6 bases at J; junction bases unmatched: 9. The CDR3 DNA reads TGTGCCAGCAGTCGGACAGGGCTGGGGGTAAACATTCAGTACTTC. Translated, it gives CASSRTGLGVNIQYF. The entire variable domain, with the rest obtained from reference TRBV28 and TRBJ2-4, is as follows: DVKVTQSSRYLVKRTGEKVFLECVQDMDHENMFWYRQDPGLGLRLIYFSYDVKMKEKGDIPEGYSVSREKKERFSLILESASTNQTSMYLCASSRTGLGVNIQYFGAGTRLSVL.

CDR3 loop: CASSAGSGSGEQFF. CDR3 in DNA: TGCGCCAGTTCCGCCGGGAGTGGGTCAGGTGAGCAGTTCTTC. V is TRBV5-1 and J is TRBJ2-1; possibly TRBD2 for D (6 bases). V shed 8 bases and J shed 9 bases, with 21 bases lying between them. CDR1 is SGHRS, CDR2 YFSETQ, per germline. The CDR3 runs 14 residues.

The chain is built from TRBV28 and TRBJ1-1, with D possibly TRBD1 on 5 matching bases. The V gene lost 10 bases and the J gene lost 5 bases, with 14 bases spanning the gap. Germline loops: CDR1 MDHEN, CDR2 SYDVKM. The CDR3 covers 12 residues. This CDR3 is CATLEGRTEAFF. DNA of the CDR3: TGTGCCACTTTGGAGGGGCGAACTGAAGCTTTCTTT.

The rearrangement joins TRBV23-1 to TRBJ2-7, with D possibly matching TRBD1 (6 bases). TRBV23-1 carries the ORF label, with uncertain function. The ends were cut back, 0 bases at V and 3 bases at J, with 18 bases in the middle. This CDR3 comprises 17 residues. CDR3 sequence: CASSQSQGTLVLYEQYF. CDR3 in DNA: TGCGCCAGCAGTCAATCGCAGGGGACCCTGGTGCTCTACGAGCAGTACTTC.

The CDR3 spells CASSFRTGGNSPLHF. CDR3 coding DNA: TGTGCCAGCAGCTTCCGGACAGGGGGCAATTCACCCCTCCACTTT. The chain has TRBV5-4 and TRBJ1-6; 11 bases map to TRBD1. Germline CDR1 SGHNT, CDR2 YYREEE (reference sequence). The CDR3 sequence is 15 residues long. The junction had 2 bases not matched to a gene; V was cut back by 2 bases and J by 7 bases.

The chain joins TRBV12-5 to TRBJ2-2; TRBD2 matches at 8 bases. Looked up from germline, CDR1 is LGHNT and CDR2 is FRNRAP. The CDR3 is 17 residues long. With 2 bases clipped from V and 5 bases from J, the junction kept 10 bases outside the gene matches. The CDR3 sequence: CASGLLGGTRGTGELFF. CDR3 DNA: TGTGCTAGTGGTTTGCTGGGGGGGACTAGAGGGACCGGGGAGCTGTTTTTT.

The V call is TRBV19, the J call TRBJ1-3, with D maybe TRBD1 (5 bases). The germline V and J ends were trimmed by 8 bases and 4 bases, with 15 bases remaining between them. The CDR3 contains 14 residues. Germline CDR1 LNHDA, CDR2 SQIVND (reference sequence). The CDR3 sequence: CASVRPGKGNTIYF. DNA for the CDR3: TGTGCCAGTGTACGCCCAGGGAAAGGAAACACCATATATTTT.

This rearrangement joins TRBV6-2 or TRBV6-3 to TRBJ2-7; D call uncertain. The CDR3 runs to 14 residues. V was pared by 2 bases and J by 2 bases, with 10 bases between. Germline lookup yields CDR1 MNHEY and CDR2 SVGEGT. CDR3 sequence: CASSYEPPPYEQYF. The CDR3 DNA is TGTGCCAGCAGTTACGAGCCCCCCCCCTACGAGCAGTACTTC.

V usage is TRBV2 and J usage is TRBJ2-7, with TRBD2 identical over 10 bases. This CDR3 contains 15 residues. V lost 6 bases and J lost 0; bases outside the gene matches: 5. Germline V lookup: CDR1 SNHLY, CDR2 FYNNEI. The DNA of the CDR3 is TGTGCCAGCAGATCAGCGGGGGGGGCCTCCTACGAGCAGTACTTC. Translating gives CASRSAGGASYEQYF.

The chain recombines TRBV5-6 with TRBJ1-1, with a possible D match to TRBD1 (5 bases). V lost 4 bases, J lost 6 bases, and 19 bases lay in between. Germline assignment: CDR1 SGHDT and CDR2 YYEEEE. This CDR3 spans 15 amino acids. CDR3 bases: TGTGCCAGCAGCAGGAAAGGGACTAGTCGGCCTGAAGCTTTCTTT. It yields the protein CASSRKGTSRPEAFF.

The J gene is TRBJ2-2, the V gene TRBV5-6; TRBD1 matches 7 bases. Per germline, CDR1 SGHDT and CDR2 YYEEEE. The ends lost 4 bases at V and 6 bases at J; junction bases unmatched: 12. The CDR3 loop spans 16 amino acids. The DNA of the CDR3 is TGTGCCAGCAGCCTACCGACAGGGTTAGGAGCCGGGGAGCTGTTTTTT. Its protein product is CASSLPTGLGAGELFF.

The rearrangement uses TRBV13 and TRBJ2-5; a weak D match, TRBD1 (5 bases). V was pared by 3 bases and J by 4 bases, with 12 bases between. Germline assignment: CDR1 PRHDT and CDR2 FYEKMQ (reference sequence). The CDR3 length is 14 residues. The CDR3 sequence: CASSLGQEVETQYF. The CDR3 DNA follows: TGTGCCAGCAGCTTGGGGCAAGAGGTAGAGACCCAGTACTTC.

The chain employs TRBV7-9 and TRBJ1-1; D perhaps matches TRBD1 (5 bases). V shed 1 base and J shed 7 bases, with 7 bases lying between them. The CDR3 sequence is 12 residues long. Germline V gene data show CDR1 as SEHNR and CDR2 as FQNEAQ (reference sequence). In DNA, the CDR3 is TGTGCCAGCAGCTTAGATCAGGGTGAAGCTTTCTTT. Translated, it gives CASSLDQGEAFF.